One and the same sample provided the 10 T cell receptor beta chains below, sequenced in a study of somatic mutations in cytotoxic T cells in rheumatoid arthritis (dated by TCRdb to 2017 to 2019). Receptor amplification or capture employed the immunoSEQ multiplex PCR assay. Here the immuneACCESS table is served through TCRdb, limited to in-frame sequences with V and J called. Missing clones are a known gap in these copies; in checked studies unresolved V genes cover under half, and the rest lacks a known reason. Across this sample there are under 15,000 clones, with 78% seen only once. The ten largest clones take up approximately 20% of the sample. The sequenced sample was CD8+ T cells sorted from blood. The receptors here all came from an adult with rheumatoid arthritis.

V is TRBV28 and J is TRBJ2-4, with TRBD1 identical over 10 bases. CDR3 length equals 16 residues. Trimming took 5 bases from V and 9 from J; bases not matched to a gene: 13. The germline gives CDR1 MDHEN, CDR2 SYDVKM. The CDR3 spells CASSPTGGLGGGIQYF. CDR3 coding DNA: TGTGCCAGCAGTCCGACAGGGGGCCTCGGAGGGGGCATTCAGTACTTC.

The rearrangement links TRBV10-3 to TRBJ1-3, with 7 positions matching TRBD1. Germline CDR1 and CDR2: ENHRY and SYGVKD. J was trimmed by 0 bases and V by 11 bases; bases with no gene match: 16. There are 17 residues in the CDR3. This CDR3 is CAAGTAGILSSGNTIYF. Written as DNA, the CDR3 is TGTGCCGCAGGGACAGCCGGGATTTTAAGCTCTGGAAACACCATATATTTT.

J is TRBJ2-1 and V is TRBV7-9, with TRBD2 identical over 8 bases. Losses at the gene ends were 2 bases for V and 3 bases for J; bases not matched to a gene: 6. Germline CDR1 and CDR2: SEHNR and FQNEAQ (reference sequence). The CDR3 totals 16 residues. In nucleotides, the CDR3 is TGTGCCAGCAGCTTAATGGGACTAGAAAACTACAATGAGCAGTTCTTC. The encoded protein is CASSLMGLENYNEQFF.

The chain has TRBV11-2 and TRBJ1-1; weak D call: TRBD1 (5 bases). Per germline, CDR1 SGHAT and CDR2 FQNNGV. The CDR3 loop spans 15 amino acids. V was clipped by 7 bases and J by 1 base, with 16 bases between them. The DNA for the CDR3 is TGTGCCAGCATCCATAGTGATAGGGGGAACACTGAAGCTTTCTTT. Protein: CASIHSDRGNTEAFF.

The sample holds one count of this clone. The J gene is TRBJ2-3, the V gene TRBV5-1, with TRBD2 matching over 14 bases. This CDR3 is built from 18 residues. Germline trimming cut 3 bases from V and 7 bases from J; bases unmatched to any gene: 13. Germline CDR1 reads SGHRS; CDR2 reads YFSETQ. The CDR3 nucleotides are TGCGCCAGCAGCTCGGGACTAGCGGGAGTGTCCGTCGTTTATACGCAGTATTTT. Amino acids: CASSSGLAGVSVVYTQYF.

The chain recombines TRBV5-1 with TRBJ2-6; 7 bases line up with TRBD1. This CDR3 comprises 17 residues. Trimming removed 5 bases from V and 0 bases from J; junction bases left unmatched: 8. In germline, CDR1 is SGHRS, CDR2 YFSETQ. CDR3 nucleotides: TGCGCCAGCAGTGGCACAGGGGTCGGCTCTGGGGCCAACGTCCTGACTTTC. This encodes CASSGTGVGSGANVLTF.

The V and J genes are TRBV19 and TRBJ2-3; 9 nucleotides align to TRBD2. The CDR3 extends over 14 amino acids. V was pared by 7 bases and J by 4 bases, with 6 bases of the junction left unmatched. CDR1 and CDR2 from the germline V gene are LNHDA and SQIVND (reference sequence). This CDR3 is CASKGGRESDTQYF. The CDR3 DNA reads TGTGCCAGTAAAGGCGGGAGGGAATCAGATACGCAGTATTTT.

V and J are TRBV7-8 and TRBJ1-2, with D possibly matching TRBD1 (6 bases). V was clipped by 1 base and J by 3 bases, with 9 bases between them. The CDR3 spans 14 residues. In germline, CDR1 is SGHVS, CDR2 FQNEAQ. The CDR3 protein is CASSLEGGHYGYTF. The CDR3 coding sequence is TGTGCCAGCAGCTTAGAGGGGGGTCACTATGGCTACACCTTC.

The rearrangement uses TRBV28 and TRBJ1-2; D unclear. Looked up from germline, CDR1 is MDHEN and CDR2 is SYDVKM. This CDR3 contains 10 residues. V was cut by 10 bases and J by 3 bases, with 6 bases left in between. CDR3 DNA: TGTGCCACCCGGCACTATGGCTACACCTTC. Encoded protein: CATRHYGYTF.

CDR3 sequence reads: CASSLGAGGANEKLFF. The CDR3 DNA is TGCGCCAGCAGCTTGGGAGCAGGGGGCGCGAATGAAAAACTGTTTTTT. The V gene is TRBV5-1, the J gene TRBJ1-4; the match to TRBD1 covers 8 bases. The germline CDR1 and CDR2 sequences are SGHRS and YFSETQ. V was pared by 0 bases and J by 5 bases, with 6 bases of the junction left unmatched. This CDR3 has 16 amino acids.